The 21 T cell receptor beta chains below come from one sample, sequenced in a study of blood T cells in healthy people across ages. A J-beta primer mix and a sample-barcoded 5' primer were used in a second PCR of roughly 7 to 12 cycles. Using its own MiXCR run on the 5' RACE reads, TCRdb lists one record per CDR3 protein. In the table there are hundreds of thousands of distinct CDR3 sequences, 24% of which are singletons. These data were also filed under a second study, of T cells of mothers and their children.

The sequenced sample consisted of blood. These receptors were taken from a boy aged 10-17 years in good health.

The gene calls are TRBV20-1 and TRBJ1-5; the match to TRBD1 covers 8 bases. With 2 bases clipped from V and 7 bases from J, the junction kept 7 bases outside the gene matches. The CDR3 has 14 amino acids. Per the germline V gene, CDR1 is DFQATT and CDR2 is SNEGSKA (reference sequence). CDR3 in amino acids: CSARSGGWRQPQHF. CDR3 DNA: TGCAGTGCTAGATCAGGGGGCTGGAGACAGCCCCAGCATTTT.

J is TRBJ2-5 and V is TRBV7-3; no reliable D call. V was trimmed by 5 bases and J by 8 bases, leaving 12 bases between them. The CDR3 runs 12 residues. From germline, CDR1 is SGHTA and CDR2 FQGTGA. CDR3 region: CASSRPLGTQYF. CDR3 nucleotide sequence: TGTGCCAGCAGCCGCCCTCTAGGCACCCAGTACTTC.

V gene TRBV12-3 or TRBV12-4 combines with J gene TRBJ1-4; 8 nucleotides align to TRBD1. V gave up 5 bases and J gave up 8 bases; unmatched junction bases: 10. CDR3 length: 15 residues. CDR3 nucleotides: TGTGCCAGCAGTCCTCGGACAGGGTCGGGCGAAAAACTGTTTTTT. It encodes CASSPRTGSGEKLFF.

This chain links TRBV12-3 or TRBV12-4 with TRBJ2-5; no clear D gene. The DNA end favors TRBJ2-1, so the J call may be wrong. This CDR3 comprises 13 residues. This chain's CDR3 is CASSLQSRDEQFF. CDR3 nucleotide sequence: TGTGCCAGCAGTTTACAAAGCCGGGATGAGCAGTTCTTC.

The genes are TRBV11-2 and TRBJ2-7; the match to TRBD2 covers 10 bases. V dropped 0 bases and J dropped 0; count of bases not matched to a gene: 11. The CDR3 length is 19 residues. The germline V gene has CDR1 SGHAT and CDR2 FQNNGV. The DNA of the CDR3 is TGTGCCAGCAGCTTAGATCTGTCTAGCGGGGGTCCCAGCTCCTACGAGCAGTACTTC. Translated, it gives CASSLDLSSGGPSSYEQYF.

This clonotype has just a few counts. The chain uses TRBV6-5 and TRBJ1-1; D gene ambiguous. There are 14 residues in the CDR3. Trimming removed 7 bases from V and 4 bases from J, with 16 bases in between. The germline V gene has CDR1 MNHEY and CDR2 SVGAGI. The CDR3 DNA follows: TGTGCCAGCACCTCCTTCAGCACGTCCACTGAAGCTTTCTTT. Residues: CASTSFSTSTEAFF.

This clonotype was recorded a few times. J is TRBJ2-1 and V is TRBV27; 9 bases fit TRBD1. The DNA end is more similar to TRBJ2-7, so the J call may be wrong. The CDR3 has 17 residues. Per the germline V gene, CDR1 is MNHEY and CDR2 is SMNVEV (reference sequence). CDR3 DNA: TGTGCCAGCAGTCTGTTTCGAACGCGGGACAGGGATTACGAGCAGTACTTC. Amino acids: CASSLFRTRDRDYEQYF.

This clonotype was recorded a few times. The rearrangement uses TRBV7-2 and TRBJ1-1; possibly TRBD1 for D (6 bases). The CDR3 extends over 12 amino acids. The germline V gene encodes CDR1 SGHTA and CDR2 FQGNSA. Between the trimmed V and J ends, which lost 1 base and 10 bases, there was a span of 10 bases. CDR3 loop: CASSLGGAGAFF. The CDR3 bases are TGTGCCAGCAGCTTAGGGGGGGCCGGAGCTTTCTTT.

V is TRBV30 and J is TRBJ2-1, with 7 nucleotides matching TRBD1. In germline, CDR1 is GTSNPN, CDR2 SVGIG (reference sequence). The CDR3 runs 14 residues. Losses at the gene ends were 5 bases for V and 0 bases for J; bases not matched to a gene: 4. This chain's CDR3 is CAWSRDSSYNEQFF. The CDR3 DNA follows: TGTGCCTGGTCAAGGGACAGCTCCTACAATGAGCAGTTCTTC.

This clonotype was counted a few times. The CDR3: CASSLGDVRGAQYF. CDR3 sequence (DNA): TGTGCCAGCAGCCTCGGGGACGTTAGGGGGGCGCAGTATTTT. The chain recombines TRBV7-2 with TRBJ2-3, with D perhaps being TRBD1 or TRBD2 (6 bases each). The CDR3 length is 14 residues. V lost 5 bases and J lost 10, with 19 bases in between. CDR1 is SGHTA and CDR2 is FQGNSA in the germline V gene.

The chain joins TRBV6-1 to TRBJ2-1, with D maybe TRBD1 (7 bases). CDR3 length equals 15 residues. CDR1 and CDR2 (germline): MNHNS, SASEGT. The CDR3 spells CAARGGGPSYNEQFF. Written as DNA, the CDR3 is TGTGCAGCTAGAGGAGGGGGCCCCTCCTACAATGAGCAGTTCTTC.

This clonotype came up a few times. The rearrangement joins TRBV6-6 to TRBJ1-1, with 8 bases matching TRBD1. Germline V lookup: CDR1 MNHNY, CDR2 SVGAGI (reference sequence). The J segment lost 3 bases and the V segment lost 4 bases, leaving 7 bases of the junction unmatched. This CDR3 is 15 amino acids long. CDR3 sequence: CASSSRQGRDTEAFF. For the CDR3, the DNA is TGTGCCAGCAGTTCTCGACAGGGGAGGGACACTGAAGCTTTCTTT.

The V and J genes are TRBV5-1 and TRBJ1-2; the D is unclear. Trimming removed 4 bases at V and 4 bases at J, with 14 bases between. The CDR3 covers 14 residues. Germline-derived CDR1 and CDR2 are SGHRS and YFSETQ. CDR3 loop: CASSPQRSGYGYTF. As DNA, the CDR3 is TGCGCCAGCAGCCCTCAGAGATCAGGCTATGGCTACACCTTC.

This clonotype was detected a few times. V gene TRBV7-2 combines with J gene TRBJ2-1; 7 bases line up with TRBD1. V lost 5 bases and J lost 4; bases outside the gene matches: 8. In germline, CDR1 is SGHTA, CDR2 FQGNSA. The CDR3 covers 15 residues. The CDR3 DNA follows: TGTGCCAGCAGCACGACAGGGTCTACGTACAATGAGCAGTTCTTC. It yields the protein CASSTTGSTYNEQFF.

V is TRBV3-1 and J is TRBJ2-1, with D perhaps TRBD1 (5 bases). The germline gives CDR1 LGHDT, CDR2 YNNKEL (reference sequence). Trimming shortened V by 4 bases and J by 7 bases, and 17 bases separated the two germline ends. The CDR3 sequence is 15 residues long. This chain's CDR3 is CASSLPGAQRNEQFF. For the CDR3, the DNA is TGTGCCAGCAGCCTTCCTGGGGCCCAGCGAAATGAGCAGTTCTTC.

This clonotype was counted between two and nine times. Here the CDR3 DNA reads TGTGCCAGCTCACCGCTTAGCACAGATACGCAGTATTTT. This codes for CASSPLSTDTQYF. The rearrangement links TRBV18 to TRBJ2-3; D gene unclear. CDR3 length: 13 amino acids. Trimming stripped 3 bases from V and 0 bases from J, with 4 bases between. Germline V gives CDR1 KGHSH, CDR2 LQKENI.

This clonotype has just a few counts. The chain employs TRBV9 and TRBJ2-7; D is possibly TRBD1 (5 bases). Germline assignment: CDR1 SGDLS and CDR2 YYNGEE. The CDR3 sequence is 13 residues long. The V gene lost 7 bases and the J gene lost 3 bases, with 14 bases spanning the gap. The CDR3 DNA sequence: TGTGCCAGCGGGGCCCATTCTAACTACGAGCAGTACTTC. Encoded protein: CASGAHSNYEQYF.

This clonotype was detected only once. This rearrangement joins TRBV27 to TRBJ1-1; a possible D gene is TRBD1 (5 bases). Trimming removed 2 bases at V and 0 bases at J, with 10 bases between. There are 15 residues in the CDR3. The germline V gene encodes CDR1 MNHEY and CDR2 SMNVEV (reference sequence). DNA of the CDR3: TGTGCCAGCAGTTTACGCTTGGGGGTGAACACTGAAGCTTTCTTT. Amino acids: CASSLRLGVNTEAFF.

This chain links TRBV28 with TRBJ2-7; perhaps TRBD2 as D (5 bases). Per germline, CDR1 MDHEN and CDR2 SYDVKM. V gave up 5 bases and J gave up 0 bases, with 17 bases separating them. CDR3 length equals 16 residues. The DNA of the CDR3 is TGTGCCAGCAGTCCTTCTAGGCCCACTAGCTCCTACGAGCAGTACTTC. Amino acid sequence: CASSPSRPTSSYEQYF. Looking up the rest from reference TRBV28 and TRBJ2-7 gives the full variable domain: DVKVTQSSRYLVKRTGEKVFLECVQDMDHENMFWYRQDPGLGLRLIYFSYDVKMKEKGDIPEGYSVSREKKERFSLILESASTNQTSMYLCASSPSRPTSSYEQYFGPGTRLTVT.

Only a few counts were recorded for this clonotype. The rearrangement links TRBV6-5 to TRBJ2-3; maybe TRBD1 (6 bases). Germline V gene data show CDR1 as MNHEY and CDR2 as SVGAGI. V gave up 7 bases and J gave up 6 bases, with 8 bases separating them. The CDR3 has 11 residues. The CDR3 DNA reads as TGTGCCAGCAAGGGGGTGGATACGCAGTATTTT. It specifies CASKGVDTQYF.

This clonotype came up a few times. The V call is TRBV18, the J call TRBJ2-7, with a possible D match to TRBD2 (6 bases). CDR1 is KGHSH and CDR2 is LQKENI in the germline V gene. Trimming left V 3 bases short and J 4 bases short, with 16 bases between. The CDR3 covers 15 residues. The CDR3 DNA sequence: TGTGCCAGCTCACCGGGGGGTACAGCTAAATACGAGCAGTACTTC. This sequence encodes CASSPGGTAKYEQYF. The variable domain in full, with the rest retrieved from reference TRBV18 and TRBJ2-7, is NAGVMQNPRHLVRRRGQEARLRCSPMKGHSHVYWYRQLPEEGLKFMVYLQKENIIDESGMPKERFSAEFPKEGPSILRIQQVVRGDSAAYFCASSPGGTAKYEQYFGPGTRLTVT.